The entry below gives a single T cell receptor beta chain sequence along with its context. Its antigen remains unidentified. Per-base quality was not reported, and no clone a single base away is much larger than it. Systemically healthy Caucasian individuals from Russia, some 36 in total and aged roughly 6 to 95 years, were included as donors. Around 10 milliliters of peripheral blood were collected from each donor into EDTA-treated Vacutainer tubes. Ficoll-Paque density-gradient centrifugation was used to isolate PBMCs, with at least 7 million per sample. Trizol reagent was used to extract total RNA from the PBMCs, yielding at least 5.5 micrograms per sample. For every donor, an aliquot of PBMCs went through flow cytometry to measure the percentages of naive CD45RAhigh/CD27high T cells. This specimen belongs to a study of blood T cells in healthy people across ages (dated by TCRdb to the mid-2010s). Notes on the research overall: In model experiments, template switching captured roughly one uniquely barcoded TCR beta cDNA molecule for every two T cells. Using deep sequencing normalized with unique cDNA molecular identifiers, the study measured how TCR beta repertoire diversity changes with age. Four age groups were formed from the donors: young (average around 15 years), middle-aged (approximately 41), aged (over 55) and long-lived (around 80). To avoid experimental bias, donors of different ages were randomly spread across the sequencing lanes. The study analyzed two additional independent replicas of 1 million unique cDNA reads from the same blood draw for two donors, one aged 18 to 29 and one aged 80 or older.

The receptor library was made with 5' RACE. For sequencing, an Illumina HiSeq 2500 was employed. A second PCR of about 6 to 11 cycles was performed with a sample-barcoded 5' primer and a J-beta primer mix. Each TCR beta cDNA molecule received a unique molecular identifier from a template-switch 5' adaptor carrying 12 random nucleotides. Each sample yielded at least 3 million CDR3-containing paired-end reads. All of the RNA was converted into first-strand cDNA using the Mint cDNA synthesis kit, with a TRBC-specific oligonucleotide serving as the primer. Following uracil-DNA glycosylase treatment, all cDNA underwent a first 18-cycle PCR with the universal primers M1SS and BC2_uni_R. The study's own analysis went as follows. For normalization, 1 million high-quality reads were randomly selected from each sample, with every read carrying a distinct molecular identifier. Reads sharing molecular identifiers were discarded rather than binned into consensus sequences. CDR3 identification, clonotype clustering and error correction used MiTCR with a Q25 quality threshold and the strictest error-elimination algorithm. A nonparametric unseen species model using Euler transformation provided a lower-bound estimate of total TCR beta diversity. TCRdb itself trimmed the public reads at Q25 with fastp, ran MiXCR and retained productive beta chains. For every CDR3 protein sequence, its rows merge into one entry that carries the most common genes and DNA. Here the V and J calls rest on TCRdb's processing, not on the authors' analysis. The sample has 780,000 or so distinct CDR3 sequences on record, roughly 56% of them singletons. Jointly, the top ten make up roughly 24% of the sample.

Here is what the overall study found, with its caveats: The percentage of naive T cells measured by flow cytometry correlated strongly with observed TCR beta diversity. Compared with the aged group, the long-lived group had more naive CD4+ T cells, fewer expanded clones and increased TCR diversity, suggesting age selection. Bulk unsorted PBMC profiling prevented conclusive comparison of naive and antigen-experienced compartments. Because donor CMV infection status was unknown, age-related changes in expanded clonotypes were potentially confounded. Observed TCR beta diversity per million T cells fell roughly linearly with age, and a significant reduction was already apparent by age roughly 40. Estimates of total diversity from one million sequenced T cells were regarded as lower bounds and underestimates.

This receptor was identified in a man aged 35 to 55 in good health. Source material: blood.

The CDR3 reads as follows: CSAIRDRGLQETQYF. The nucleotide sequence reads as follows: TGCAGTGCTATAAGGGACAGGGGGCTCCAAGAGACCCAGTACTTC. The chain is assembled from TRBV20-1 and TRBJ2-5; 12 central bases correspond to TRBD1. CDR1 and CDR2, looked up from the germline V gene (reference sequence), are DFQATT and SNEGSKA. Here V drops 4 bases and J drops 1 base, and the junction holds 4 bases not matched to any gene. The CDR3, cysteine through phenylalanine, is 15 amino acids long. Only the CDR3 DNA is retained, 45 bases long and in frame from the first base.